One T cell receptor beta chain is described in this entry. This entry is derived from a study of blood T cell repertoires in COVID-19. Trimming left V 0 bases short and J 2 bases short, with 7 bases between. This CDR3 comprises 14 residues. Germline V gene lookup returns CDR1 MGHRA and CDR2 YSYEKL. Seattle's enrolled individuals joined amid active infection and were then monitored longitudinally. Here immunoSEQ multiplex PCR was the method, and the copy in TCRdb shows in-frame clones only, minus some. Of about 170,000 clones listed, almost 85% are singletons. The specimen was peripheral blood. The receptor's source is a woman of 80 years or more with COVID-19, enrolled during active disease. The chain combines TRBV4-1 with TRBJ1-2; D uncertain. As DNA, the CDR3 is TGCGCCAGCAGCCAAGAAGGCAGGAACTATGGCTACACCTTC. Amino acids: CASSQEGRNYGYTF.